What follows are 5 T cell receptor beta chains derived from one specimen sequenced in a study of T cells in Graves' hyperthyroidism and ophthalmopathy. TCR beta CDR3 region amplification was performed from RNA transcripts. During a first-round RT-PCR of the TCR CDR3, the HTBI primer set was used. TCRdb reprocessed the multiplex PCR reads with MiXCR, giving one entry per CDR3 protein. Here the sample spans fewer than 650,000 distinct CDR3 sequences, about 14% being singletons. Sequenced sample: blood. The receptor source for this set is a woman between 35 and 50 years old with Graves' hyperthyroidism.

This clonotype was observed a handful of times. This chain joins TRBV5-1 and TRBJ1-1; D is possibly TRBD1 (5 bases). CDR1 is SGHRS, CDR2 YFSETQ, per germline. This CDR3 is 16 amino acids long. The ends were cut back, 4 bases at V and 0 bases at J, with 16 bases in the middle. CDR3 in amino acids: CASSPSPDKMNTEAFF. Written as DNA, the CDR3 is TGCGCCAGCAGCCCATCCCCGGACAAGATGAACACTGAAGCTTTCTTT.

The CDR3 DNA sequence: TGTGCCAGCGCCGCGACAGGATTACTCCATCAGTATTTT. This translates into CASAATGLLHQYF. The V and J genes are TRBV19 and TRBJ2-3, with TRBD1 as a possible D gene (6 bases). Trimming pared 9 bases from V and 12 bases from J, leaving 22 bases between. Looked up from germline, CDR1 is LNHDA and CDR2 is SQIVND (reference sequence). This CDR3 has 13 residues.

This clonotype was picked up many times. CDR3 protein: CASSILRESEQFF. The CDR3 nucleotides are TGTGCCAGCAGCATCCTCAGGGAATCTGAGCAGTTCTTC. The chain links TRBV11-3 to TRBJ2-1; maybe TRBD1 (5 bases). The CDR3 runs 13 residues. CDR1 SGHNT and CDR2 YENEEA come from the germline V gene. With 5 bases removed from V and 9 bases from J, the gap between germline ends came to 14 bases.

This clonotype was counted many times. The chain is built from TRBV27 and TRBJ1-2; perhaps TRBD1 as D (5 bases). The V end was cut by 11 bases, the J end by 4 bases, with 17 bases between. This CDR3 is built from 13 residues. Per germline, CDR1 MNHEY and CDR2 SMNVEV (reference sequence). This CDR3 reads CAVRWDGSYGYTF. The CDR3, as DNA: TGTGCCGTCAGGTGGGACGGGAGCTATGGCTACACCTTC.

This clonotype was seen at least ten times. The chain is built from TRBV12-3 or TRBV12-4 and TRBJ2-7; D remains ambiguous. Trimming took 6 bases from V and 3 from J, leaving 15 bases between them. CDR3 length: 14 amino acids. CDR3 bases: TGTGCCAGCAGCCCTGGGTCAGCCGACTACGAGCAGTACTTC. This encodes CASSPGSADYEQYF.